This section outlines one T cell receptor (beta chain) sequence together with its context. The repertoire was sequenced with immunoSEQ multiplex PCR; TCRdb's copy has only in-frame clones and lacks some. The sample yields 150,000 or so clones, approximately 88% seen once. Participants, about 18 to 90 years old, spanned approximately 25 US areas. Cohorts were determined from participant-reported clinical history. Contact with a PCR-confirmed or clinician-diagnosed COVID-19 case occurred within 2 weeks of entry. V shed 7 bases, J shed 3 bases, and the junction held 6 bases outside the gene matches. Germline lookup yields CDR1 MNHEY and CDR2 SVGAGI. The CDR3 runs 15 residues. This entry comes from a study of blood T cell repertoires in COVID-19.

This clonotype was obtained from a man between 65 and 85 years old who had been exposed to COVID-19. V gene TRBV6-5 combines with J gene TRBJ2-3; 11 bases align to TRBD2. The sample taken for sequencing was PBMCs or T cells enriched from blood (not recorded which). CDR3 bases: TGTGCCAGCACCTCTAGCGGGGGGAAAACAGATACGCAGTATTTT. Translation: CASTSSGGKTDTQYF.